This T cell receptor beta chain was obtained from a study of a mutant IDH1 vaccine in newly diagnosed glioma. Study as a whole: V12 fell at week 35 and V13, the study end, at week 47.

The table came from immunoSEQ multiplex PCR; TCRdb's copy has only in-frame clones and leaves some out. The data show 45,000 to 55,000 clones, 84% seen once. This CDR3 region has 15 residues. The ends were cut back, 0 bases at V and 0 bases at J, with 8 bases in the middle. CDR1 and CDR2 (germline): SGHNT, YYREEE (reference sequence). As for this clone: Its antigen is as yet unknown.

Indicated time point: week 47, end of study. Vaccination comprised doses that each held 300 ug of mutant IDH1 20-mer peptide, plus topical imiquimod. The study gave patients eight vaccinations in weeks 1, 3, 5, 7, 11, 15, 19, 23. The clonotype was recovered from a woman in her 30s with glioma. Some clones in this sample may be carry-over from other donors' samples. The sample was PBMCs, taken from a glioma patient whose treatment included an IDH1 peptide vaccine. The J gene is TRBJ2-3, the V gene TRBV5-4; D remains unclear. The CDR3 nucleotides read TGTGCCAGCAGCTTGGATACCGTCAGCACAGATACGCAGTATTTT. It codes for CASSLDTVSTDTQYF.